The 11 T cell receptor beta chains in this list originate from one sample, sequenced in a study of tumor-infiltrating lymphocytes in localized non-small cell lung cancer. Sequenced by immunoSEQ multiplex PCR; TCRdb stores in-frame clones only, minus some. In the table there are 27,000 or so clones, approximately 83% of which are singletons. Sequenced input: lung tumor tissue. All receptors come from a human donor with non-small cell lung cancer.

This rearrangement joins TRBV7-8 to TRBJ2-7, with D possibly matching TRBD2 (6 bases). V was clipped by 5 bases and J by 0 bases, with 20 bases between them. The CDR3 is made up of 17 amino acids. CDR1 is SGHVS and CDR2 is FQNEAQ in the germline V gene. In DNA form, the CDR3 reads TGTGCCAGCAGCCGCTTTTCTCAGCGGGCCATCTCCTACGAGCAGTACTTC. Its protein product is CASSRFSQRAISYEQYF.

This rearrangement joins TRBV7-9 to TRBJ1-4; the D is unclear. V lost 4 bases to trimming and J lost 0 bases, with 6 bases between them. The germline V gene encodes CDR1 SEHNR and CDR2 FQNEAQ (reference sequence). This CDR3 contains 14 residues. The CDR3 DNA sequence: TGTGCCAGCAGCTCTAGCGCAACTAATGAAAAACTGTTTTTT. This sequence encodes CASSSSATNEKLFF.

This clone occurred once. This rearrangement joins TRBV29-1 to TRBJ2-7; the D gene is possibly TRBD2 (8 bases). Germline values: CDR1 SQVTM, CDR2 ANQGSEA. V was cut by 8 bases and J by 5 bases, with 16 bases left in between. The CDR3 has 12 amino acids. The CDR3 loop reads CSPGGGSDEQYF. CDR3 sequence (DNA): TGCAGCCCGGGAGGGGGCTCGGACGAGCAGTACTTC.

This chain uses TRBV5-1 with TRBJ1-2, with 7 bases matching TRBD1. V gave up 6 bases and J gave up 2 bases; unmatched junction bases: 4. CDR3 length: 13 amino acids. Germline CDR1 reads SGHRS; CDR2 reads YFSETQ. The CDR3 coding sequence is TGCGCCAGCACCCCGGACAGGAACTATGGCTACACCTTC. As protein: CASTPDRNYGYTF.

V and J are TRBV14 and TRBJ2-7, with a tentative D call TRBD2 (6 bases). Germline CDR1 SGHDN, CDR2 FVKESK. The CDR3 is made up of 14 amino acids. The ends were cut back, 3 bases at V and 3 bases at J, with 12 bases in the middle. This CDR3 reads CASSQGGPVYEQYF. DNA for the CDR3: TGTGCCAGCAGCCAGGGGGGACCGGTCTACGAGCAGTACTTC.

The rearrangement uses TRBV4-3 and TRBJ2-3, with 7 bases identical to TRBD1. Germline loops: CDR1 LGHNA, CDR2 YSLEER. Losses at the gene ends were 10 bases for V and 1 base for J; bases not matched to a gene: 8. This CDR3 has 14 residues. This CDR3 is CATSPGGGTDTQYF. For the CDR3, the DNA is TGCGCCACCTCACCAGGGGGAGGCACAGATACGCAGTATTTT.

V gene TRBV14 combines with J gene TRBJ1-2, with D possibly TRBD1 on 5 matching bases. This CDR3 is built from 15 residues. Germline-derived CDR1 and CDR2 are SGHDN and FVKESK. Between the trimmed V and J ends, which lost 0 bases and 9 bases, there was a span of 17 bases. The CDR3 sequence is CASSQDAGSYGSYTF. In DNA, the CDR3 is TGTGCCAGCAGCCAAGATGCAGGGAGCTATGGGAGCTACACCTTC.

The J gene is TRBJ1-2, the V gene TRBV19, with D unresolved. The CDR3 is 17 amino acids. Germline values: CDR1 LNHDA, CDR2 SQIVND (reference sequence). The V end lost 0 bases, the J end lost 0 bases, and 14 bases lay between the germline ends. In DNA, the CDR3 is TGTGCCAGTAGTATAGACCCCCTCAGCGGAGCTAACTATGGCTACACCTTC. This encodes CASSIDPLSGANYGYTF. Together with reference TRBV19 and TRBJ1-2, the CDR3 gives the full variable domain: DGGITQSPKYLFRKEGQNVTLSCEQNLNHDAMYWYRQDPGQGLRLIYYSQIVNDFQKGDIAEGYSVSREKKESFPLTVTSAQKNPTAFYLCASSIDPLSGANYGYTFGSGTRLTVV.

The chain has TRBV6-5 and TRBJ1-1; D perhaps matches TRBD1 (6 bases). This CDR3 comprises 12 residues. The V end lost 6 bases, the J end lost 5 bases, and 10 bases lay between the germline ends. Germline V CDR1 and CDR2: MNHEY, SVGAGI. The DNA for the CDR3 is TGTGCCAGCAGATCTCAGGGGACTGAAGCTTTCTTT. This translates into CASRSQGTEAFF.

The gene calls are TRBV4-3 and TRBJ1-2; the D gene is possibly TRBD1 (6 bases). Germline V lookup: CDR1 LGHNA, CDR2 YSLEER. The CDR3 is 15 amino acids. Between the trimmed V and J ends, which lost 0 bases and 6 bases, there was a span of 14 bases. DNA of the CDR3: TGCGCCAGCAGCCAAGAGCGAATCGGGGGCCATGGCTACACCTTC. It codes for CASSQERIGGHGYTF.

This chain links TRBV6-1 with TRBJ1-1; D gene uncertain. V gave up 0 bases and J gave up 4 bases, with 9 bases separating them. The CDR3 extends over 14 amino acids. Germline CDR1 reads MNHNS; CDR2 reads SASEGT. The CDR3 DNA sequence: TGTGCCAGCAGTGAAGCCAGACTCCTCACTGAAGCTTTCTTT. Translating gives CASSEARLLTEAFF.